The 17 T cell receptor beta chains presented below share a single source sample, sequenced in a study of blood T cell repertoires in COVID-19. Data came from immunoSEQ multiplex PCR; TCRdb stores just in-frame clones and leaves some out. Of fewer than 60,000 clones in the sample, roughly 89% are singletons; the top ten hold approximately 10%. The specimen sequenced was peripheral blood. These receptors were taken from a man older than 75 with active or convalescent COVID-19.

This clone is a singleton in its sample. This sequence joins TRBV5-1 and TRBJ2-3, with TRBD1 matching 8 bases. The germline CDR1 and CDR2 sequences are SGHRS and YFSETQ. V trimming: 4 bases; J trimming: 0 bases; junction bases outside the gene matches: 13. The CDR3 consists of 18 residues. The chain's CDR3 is CASSPWTGWRQSTDTQYF. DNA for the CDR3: TGCGCCAGCAGCCCTTGGACAGGGTGGAGACAAAGCACAGATACGCAGTATTTT.

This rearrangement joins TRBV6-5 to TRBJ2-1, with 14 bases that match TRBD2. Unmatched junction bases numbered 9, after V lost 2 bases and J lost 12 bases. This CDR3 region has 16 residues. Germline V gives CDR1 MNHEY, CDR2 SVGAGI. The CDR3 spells CASSYRGLAGAARQFF. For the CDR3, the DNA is TGTGCCAGCAGTTACCGGGGACTAGCGGGGGCAGCACGGCAGTTCTTC.

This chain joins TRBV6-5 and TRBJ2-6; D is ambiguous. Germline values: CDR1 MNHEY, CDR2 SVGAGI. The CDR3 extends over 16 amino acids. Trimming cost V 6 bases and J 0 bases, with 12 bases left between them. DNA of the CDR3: TGTGCCAGCAGGTACACTCTGAGCTCTGGGGCCAACGTCCTGACTTTC. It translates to CASRYTLSSGANVLTF.

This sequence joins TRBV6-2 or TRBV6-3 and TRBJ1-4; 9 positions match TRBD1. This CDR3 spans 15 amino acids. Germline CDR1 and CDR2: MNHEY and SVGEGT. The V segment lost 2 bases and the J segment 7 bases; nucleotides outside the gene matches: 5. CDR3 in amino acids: CASSYGTGFGEKLFF. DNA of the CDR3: TGTGCCAGCAGTTACGGGACAGGGTTCGGTGAAAAACTGTTTTTT.

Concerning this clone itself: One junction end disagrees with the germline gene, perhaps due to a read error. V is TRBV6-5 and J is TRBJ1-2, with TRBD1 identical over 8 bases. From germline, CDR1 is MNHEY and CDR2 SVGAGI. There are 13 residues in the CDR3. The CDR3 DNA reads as TGTGCCAGCAGTTCCCTAACCCCGGGACAGGTGATCTTC. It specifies CASSSLTPGQVIF.

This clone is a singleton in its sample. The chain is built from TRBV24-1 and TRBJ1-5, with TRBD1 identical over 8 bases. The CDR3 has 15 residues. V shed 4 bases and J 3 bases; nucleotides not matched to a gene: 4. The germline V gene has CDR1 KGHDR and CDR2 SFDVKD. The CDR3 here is CATSDRGLPNQPQHF. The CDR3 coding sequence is TGTGCCACCAGTGACAGGGGGCTTCCCAATCAGCCCCAGCATTTT.

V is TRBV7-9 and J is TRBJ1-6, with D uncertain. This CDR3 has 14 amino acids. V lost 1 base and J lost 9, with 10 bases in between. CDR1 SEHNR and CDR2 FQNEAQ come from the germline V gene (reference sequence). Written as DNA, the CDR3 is TGTGCCAGCAGCTTAGGGGAGTGGAGTTCACCCCTCCACTTT. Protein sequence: CASSLGEWSSPLHF.

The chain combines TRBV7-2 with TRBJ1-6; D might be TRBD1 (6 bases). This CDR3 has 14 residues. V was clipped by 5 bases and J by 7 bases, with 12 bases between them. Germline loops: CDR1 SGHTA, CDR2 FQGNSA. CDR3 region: CASSQGITNSPLHF. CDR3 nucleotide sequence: TGTGCCAGCAGCCAGGGGATTACCAATTCACCCCTCCACTTT.

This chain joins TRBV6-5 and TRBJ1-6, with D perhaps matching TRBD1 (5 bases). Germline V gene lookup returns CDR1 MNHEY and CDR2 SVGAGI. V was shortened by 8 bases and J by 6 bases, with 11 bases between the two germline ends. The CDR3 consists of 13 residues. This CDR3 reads CASRRGGNSPLHF. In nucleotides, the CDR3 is TGTGCCAGCCGCCGGGGGGGTAATTCACCCCTCCACTTT.

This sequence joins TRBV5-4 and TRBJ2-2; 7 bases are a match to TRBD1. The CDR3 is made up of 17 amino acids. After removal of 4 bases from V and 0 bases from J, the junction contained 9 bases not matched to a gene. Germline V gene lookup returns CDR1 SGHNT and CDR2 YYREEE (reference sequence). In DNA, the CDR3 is TGTGCCAGCAGCACGCCGCGAGGGACAGCGAACACCGGGGAGCTGTTTTTT. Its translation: CASSTPRGTANTGELFF. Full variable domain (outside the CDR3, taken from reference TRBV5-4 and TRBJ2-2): ETGVTQSPTHLIKTRGQQVTLRCSSQSGHNTVSWYQQALGQGPQFIFQYYREEENGRGNFPPRFSGLQFPNYSSELNVNALELDDSALYLCASSTPRGTANTGELFFGEGSRLTVL.

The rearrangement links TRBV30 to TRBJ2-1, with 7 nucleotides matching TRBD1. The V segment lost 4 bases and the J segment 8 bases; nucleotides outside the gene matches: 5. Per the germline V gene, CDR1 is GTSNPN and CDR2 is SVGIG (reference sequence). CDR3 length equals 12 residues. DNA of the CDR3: TGTGCCTGGAAGACAGGGTTCCATGAGCAGTTCTTC. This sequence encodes CAWKTGFHEQFF.

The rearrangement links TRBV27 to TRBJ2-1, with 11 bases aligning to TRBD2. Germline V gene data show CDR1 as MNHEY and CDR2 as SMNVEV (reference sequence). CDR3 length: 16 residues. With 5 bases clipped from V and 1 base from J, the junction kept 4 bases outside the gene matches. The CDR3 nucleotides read TGTGCCAGCAGTCTTACTAGCGGGGGTTCCTACAATGAGCAGTTCTTC. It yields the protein CASSLTSGGSYNEQFF.

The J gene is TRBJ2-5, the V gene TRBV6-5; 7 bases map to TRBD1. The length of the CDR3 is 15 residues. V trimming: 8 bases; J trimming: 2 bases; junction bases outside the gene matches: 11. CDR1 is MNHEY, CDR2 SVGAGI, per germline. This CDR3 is CASRITGTAQETQYF. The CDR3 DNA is TGTGCCAGCCGAATCACCGGGACAGCGCAAGAGACCCAGTACTTC.

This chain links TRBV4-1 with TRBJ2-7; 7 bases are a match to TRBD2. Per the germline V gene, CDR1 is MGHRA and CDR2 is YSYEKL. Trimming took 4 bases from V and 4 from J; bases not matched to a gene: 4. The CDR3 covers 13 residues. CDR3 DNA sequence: TGCGCCAGCAGCCGGCAGGGAGGGTACGAGCAGTACTTC. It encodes CASSRQGGYEQYF.

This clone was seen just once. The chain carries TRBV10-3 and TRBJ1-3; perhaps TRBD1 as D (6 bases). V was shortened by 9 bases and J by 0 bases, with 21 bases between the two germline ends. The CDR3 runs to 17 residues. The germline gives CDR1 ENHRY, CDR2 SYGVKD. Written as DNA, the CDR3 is TGTGCCATACAACCATGGGGGGGCCCTCTCTCTGGAAACACCATATATTTT. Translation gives CAIQPWGGPLSGNTIYF.

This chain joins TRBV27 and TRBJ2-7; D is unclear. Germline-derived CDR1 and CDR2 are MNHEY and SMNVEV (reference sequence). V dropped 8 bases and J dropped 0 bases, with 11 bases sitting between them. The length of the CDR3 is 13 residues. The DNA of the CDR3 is TGTGCCAGCGGTACCAGGAACTCCTACGAGCAGTACTTC. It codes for CASGTRNSYEQYF.

CDR3 bases: TGTGCCAGTAGTCTAGTCACGCCGGTGAACACTGAAGCTTTCTTT. Translated: CASSLVTPVNTEAFF. The rearrangement uses TRBV19 and TRBJ1-1; D uncertain. The V gene lost 5 bases and the J gene lost 0 bases, with 13 bases spanning the gap. The CDR3 runs to 15 residues. Germline values: CDR1 LNHDA, CDR2 SQIVND (reference sequence).